This passage covers 4 T cell receptor beta chains from one sample sequenced in a study of T-cell memory formation after mild COVID-19 (TCRdb year 2021). The library was made by 5' RACE. The sequencer was an Illumina NovaSeq 6000. The public reads were quality trimmed at Q25 with fastp and then assembled into clones with MiXCR by TCRdb, keeping productive beta chains. CDR3 protein duplicates are merged, each entry listing the most common genes and DNA. This sample lists 150,000 to 200,000 distinct CDR3 sequences; approximately 14% were detected once. The ten largest clonotypes hold 13% to 15% of the sample. The specimen was PBMCs or a T cell subset sorted from them (not recorded which). These receptors all stem from an adult woman who had mild COVID-19 (a few samples of this study predate the infection). The sample titles of this study are shuffled in the database, so cell type and time point are left out; the donor was told from shared clones.

This clonotype was detected a few times. This chain connects TRBV7-9 to TRBJ2-3, with D possibly TRBD2 on 5 matching bases. CDR1 is SEHNR, CDR2 FQNEAQ, per germline (reference sequence). This CDR3 region has 14 residues. Trimming removed 3 bases from V and 2 bases from J, with 9 bases in between. The CDR3, as DNA: TGTGCCAGCAGCTTCCGGGAATTCACAGATACGCAGTATTTT. This codes for CASSFREFTDTQYF.

This clonotype appeared a few times. The J gene is TRBJ1-2, the V gene TRBV29-1, with 8 bases matching TRBD1. The germline CDR1 and CDR2 sequences are SQVTM and ANQGSEA. This CDR3 region has 13 residues. Losses at the gene ends were 4 bases for V and 3 bases for J; bases not matched to a gene: 4. The CDR3 region is CSVGTGIHYGYTF. The CDR3 nucleotides are TGCAGCGTTGGGACAGGGATTCACTATGGCTACACCTTC.

The chain is built from TRBV7-9 and TRBJ2-3, with TRBD2 matching over 8 bases. V was clipped by 2 bases and J by 5 bases; unmatched bases: 9. Germline V gene data show CDR1 as SEHNR and CDR2 as FQNEAQ (reference sequence). The CDR3 length is 16 residues. The CDR3 DNA sequence: TGTGCCAGCAGCTTATCGCGGGGGGCCGCGGGAGATACGCAGTATTTT. This encodes CASSLSRGAAGDTQYF.

This clonotype was counted between two and nine times. This chain connects TRBV6-6 to TRBJ2-5; no reliable D call. Germline lookup yields CDR1 MNHNY and CDR2 SVGAGI (reference sequence). The CDR3 consists of 13 residues. V lost 7 bases and J lost 5, with 14 bases in between. CDR3 nucleotide sequence: TGTGCCAGCACTCCCTTGGGTTGGGAGACCCAGTACTTC. This sequence encodes CASTPLGWETQYF.